This T cell receptor (beta chain) was profiled in a study of pediatric ulcerative colitis. General study findings and limits: Substantially fewer templates came from a couple of patients' blood samples. Blood-rectal clonal overlap within each person was significantly higher in ulcerative colitis patients than controls. No controls had the two rectal clonotypes shared by ulcerative colitis patients.

TCRdb's copy holds only in-frame clones and misses some; the assay was immunoSEQ multiplex PCR. Of tens of thousands of clones in the sample, roughly 82% were seen once. With regard to this clone: Antigen specificity is unknown.

One to two pinch biopsies were taken from the rectum during colonoscopy. This TCR was sampled from a boy aged 5-17 years with severe ulcerative colitis. The source material was gut tissue.

The CDR3 DNA reads as TGTGCCAGCAGTCCCTCTATGAACACTGAAGCTTTCTTT. Amino acids: CASSPSMNTEAFF. The rearrangement uses TRBV6-5 and TRBJ1-1; the D is unclear. CDR1 is MNHEY and CDR2 is SVGAGI in the germline V gene. V lost 5 bases to trimming and J lost 0 bases, with 7 bases between them. This CDR3 is 13 amino acids long.